The next 32 T cell receptor beta chains were all read from a single sample in a study of blood T cell repertoires in COVID-19. Profiled with immunoSEQ multiplex PCR; TCRdb holds only in-frame clones, not every one. The sample lists some 200,000 clones, 75% to 85% seen once, with 12% in the top ten. Sequencing used PBMCs or T cells enriched from blood (not recorded which). The origin of the receptors is a man in his forties or fifties who had recovered from COVID-19.

V is TRBV9 and J is TRBJ1-4; D gene ambiguous. The CDR3 has 14 residues. V shed 4 bases and J shed 6 bases, with 13 bases lying between them. The germline CDR1 and CDR2 sequences are SGDLS and YYNGEE. Here the CDR3 DNA reads TGTGCCAGCAGCCTAAGGCGGGGTGATGAAAAACTGTTTTTT. Translated: CASSLRRGDEKLFF. The whole variable domain, remainder taken from reference TRBV9 and TRBJ1-4, is DSGVTQTPKHLITATGQRVTLRCSPRSGDLSVYWYQQSLDQGLQFLIQYYNGEERAKGNILERFSAQQFPDLHSELNLSSLELGDSALYFCASSLRRGDEKLFFGSGTQLSVL.

The gene calls are TRBV28 and TRBJ2-2, with a weak D call TRBD1 (6 bases). Trimming cost V 1 base and J 1 base, with 10 bases left between them. The germline CDR1 and CDR2 sequences are MDHEN and SYDVKM. This CDR3 has 16 residues. The CDR3 sequence: CASSLFTGMNTGELFF. CDR3 nucleotide sequence: TGTGCCAGCAGTTTATTTACAGGGATGAACACCGGGGAGCTGTTTTTT.

The chain recombines TRBV7-6 with TRBJ2-3; weak D call: TRBD2 (6 bases). The CDR3 contains 15 residues. The germline V gene has CDR1 SGHVS and CDR2 FNYEAQ. Trimming removed 1 base from V and 6 bases from J, with 14 bases in between. The CDR3 spells CASSLDGGRADTQYF. The CDR3 bases are TGTGCCAGCAGCTTAGACGGGGGTAGGGCGGATACGCAGTATTTT.

This rearrangement joins TRBV9 to TRBJ2-1, with TRBD2 identical over 7 bases. J lost 7 bases, V lost 0 bases, and 13 bases had no gene match. This CDR3 is 17 amino acids long. CDR1 is SGDLS, CDR2 YYNGEE, per germline. As DNA, the CDR3 is TGTGCCAGCAGCGTAGACGTCGGGAGGCCCCCTGGGAATGAGCAGTTCTTC. Translating gives CASSVDVGRPPGNEQFF.

The rearrangement links TRBV7-3 to TRBJ1-6; 7 bases map to TRBD1. The CDR3 length is 14 residues. J gave up 6 bases and V 4 bases, and 3 bases lay outside the gene matches. Germline-derived CDR1 and CDR2 are SGHTA and FQGTGA. CDR3 protein: CASSSGQSNSPLHF. The CDR3 coding sequence is TGTGCCAGCAGCTCGGGACAGTCTAATTCACCCCTCCACTTT.

The CDR3 is CASSRDISNTGELFF. The CDR3 nucleotides read TGTGCCAGCAGCCGGGACATATCGAACACCGGGGAGCTGTTTTTT. The chain has TRBV7-3 and TRBJ2-2; D possibly corresponds to TRBD1 (6 bases). CDR1 and CDR2 from the germline V gene are SGHTA and FQGTGA. The CDR3 loop spans 15 amino acids. The V end lost 5 bases, the J end lost 0 bases, and 10 bases lay between the germline ends.

The chain is built from TRBV5-6 and TRBJ2-7, with 7 bases that match TRBD2. V shed 4 bases, J shed 3 bases, and the junction held 4 bases outside the gene matches. CDR1 is SGHDT and CDR2 is YYEEEE in the germline V gene. The CDR3 runs 13 residues. This CDR3 is CASSPRGIYEQYF. Written as DNA, the CDR3 is TGTGCCAGCAGCCCGCGGGGGATCTACGAGCAGTACTTC.

The chain carries TRBV2 and TRBJ2-1; D is unresolved. The CDR3 sequence is 14 residues long. Germline V gene lookup returns CDR1 SNHLY and CDR2 FYNNEI. Trimming shortened V by 1 base and J by 7 bases, and 11 bases separated the two germline ends. CDR3 coding DNA: TGTGCCAGCAGTGAAGATGCGGAAACTAATGAGCAGTTCTTC. Protein: CASSEDAETNEQFF.

The genes are TRBV27 and TRBJ2-7; 11 bases are a match to TRBD1. J was trimmed by 0 bases and V by 7 bases; bases with no gene match: 11. This CDR3 is 17 amino acids long. Germline V gene sequence: CDR1 MNHEY, CDR2 SMNVEV (reference sequence). Written as DNA, the CDR3 is TGTGCCAGCATAAATGGACAGGGGGCCATATACTCCTACGAGCAGTACTTC. This gives the protein CASINGQGAIYSYEQYF.

The CDR3 DNA is TGTGCCACCAGCAGAGGGGGGGGCGCCGATGAAAAACTGTTTTTT. Translating gives CATSRGGGADEKLFF. V and J are TRBV15 and TRBJ1-4, with D possibly matching TRBD1 (6 bases). V lost 1 base and J 6 bases, leaving 12 bases between the germline ends. In germline, CDR1 is LNHNV, CDR2 YYDKDF (reference sequence). This CDR3 spans 15 amino acids.

This rearrangement joins TRBV19 to TRBJ1-3; tentative D call: TRBD1 (5 bases). The germline V gene encodes CDR1 LNHDA and CDR2 SQIVND (reference sequence). V was shortened by 3 bases and J by 8 bases, with 14 bases between the two germline ends. This CDR3 has 14 residues. Here the CDR3 reads CASSIPGQGDTIYF. DNA of the CDR3: TGTGCCAGTAGTATCCCCGGACAAGGGGACACCATATATTTT. Based on the CDR3 plus reference TRBV19 and TRBJ1-3, the full variable domain is DGGITQSPKYLFRKEGQNVTLSCEQNLNHDAMYWYRQDPGQGLRLIYYSQIVNDFQKGDIAEGYSVSREKKESFPLTVTSAQKNPTAFYLCASSIPGQGDTIYFGEGSWLTVV.

V usage is TRBV30 and J usage is TRBJ2-1; 10 positions match TRBD2. The junction had 7 bases not matched to a gene; V was cut back by 0 bases and J by 8 bases. Germline V CDR1 and CDR2: GTSNPN, SVGIG (reference sequence). CDR3 size: 15 residues. The CDR3 DNA reads TGTGCCTGGAGTGTTCTAGCGGGAGAGCGGCATGAGCAGTTCTTC. Protein: CAWSVLAGERHEQFF.

The chain links TRBV25-1 to TRBJ2-7, with 8 bases that match TRBD2. The CDR3 spans 15 residues. Trimming removed 1 base from V and 5 bases from J; junction bases left unmatched: 7. Germline V lookup: CDR1 MGHDK, CDR2 SYGVNS. The CDR3 DNA reads TGTGCCAGCAGTGAATTTGGCGGGAGGCACCACGAGCAGTACTTC. This codes for CASSEFGGRHHEQYF.

CDR3: CASSRQDTEAFF. CDR3 DNA: TGTGCCAGCAGCAGACAGGACACTGAAGCTTTCTTT. This chain uses TRBV5-6 with TRBJ1-1; D possibly corresponds to TRBD1 (6 bases). V lost 4 bases and J lost 3, with 7 bases in between. The CDR3 totals 12 residues. Per germline, CDR1 SGHDT and CDR2 YYEEEE.

This sequence joins TRBV3-1 (or the pseudogene TRBV3-2) and TRBJ1-6, with D possibly being TRBD1 (5 bases). The CDR3 loop spans 15 amino acids. Trimming pared 1 base from V and 3 bases from J, leaving 7 bases between. The germline V gene has CDR1 LGHDT and CDR2 YNNKEL (reference sequence). DNA of the CDR3: TGTGCCAGCAGCCAAGGGGGGGGCTATAATTCACCCCTCCACTTT. Amino acids: CASSQGGGYNSPLHF.

This chain connects TRBV6-5 to TRBJ2-3; D unclear. The CDR3 is 11 residues long. The V and J ends lost 8 bases and 6 bases respectively, with 9 bases between them. Germline CDR1 reads MNHEY; CDR2 reads SVGAGI. For the CDR3, the DNA is TGTGCCAGCGGCCAATTGGATACGCAGTATTTT. This gives the protein CASGQLDTQYF.

The chain carries TRBV7-2 and TRBJ2-1, with 8 positions matching TRBD2. The germline CDR1 and CDR2 sequences are SGHTA and FQGNSA. CDR3 length: 14 residues. V dropped 3 bases and J dropped 6; count of bases not matched to a gene: 4. The CDR3 DNA is TGTGCCAGCAGCTTTGGACTAGCCTCCAATGAGCAGTTCTTC. It translates to CASSFGLASNEQFF.

The chain combines TRBV3-1 (or the pseudogene TRBV3-2) with TRBJ2-7; 7 nucleotides agree with TRBD2. CDR1 is LGHDT, CDR2 YNNKEL, per germline (reference sequence). After removal of 1 base from V and 5 bases from J, the junction contained 5 bases not matched to a gene. The CDR3 consists of 14 residues. CDR3 amino acids: CASSQGEGNDEQYF. CDR3 coding DNA: TGTGCCAGCAGCCAAGGGGAGGGGAACGACGAGCAGTACTTC.

This clone was found many times. CDR3 residues: CASSQDMGLAGNEQFF. The CDR3 DNA sequence: TGTGCCAGCAGCCAAGATATGGGACTAGCGGGTAATGAGCAGTTCTTC. This chain connects TRBV4-2 to TRBJ2-1; TRBD2 matches 12 bases. Per germline, CDR1 LGHNA and CDR2 YNFKEQ. Unmatched junction bases numbered 4, after V lost 0 bases and J lost 7 bases. The CDR3 runs to 16 residues.

This chain joins TRBV28 and TRBJ1-2, with a weak D call TRBD1 (6 bases). The germline V gene has CDR1 MDHEN and CDR2 SYDVKM. The CDR3 is 17 residues long. Trimming cost V 8 bases and J 1 base, with 23 bases left between them. CDR3 amino acids: CASGSAEVKGDNYGYTF. The CDR3 DNA sequence: TGTGCCAGCGGCTCCGCCGAGGTTAAGGGGGATAACTATGGCTACACCTTC.

In this sample, this clone turned up a few times. The genes are TRBV7-9 and TRBJ1-2; D is perhaps TRBD1 (6 bases). Germline-derived CDR1 and CDR2 are SEHNR and FQNEAQ (reference sequence). This CDR3 is built from 17 residues. The V gene lost 5 bases and the J gene lost 3 bases, with 22 bases spanning the gap. Here the CDR3 reads CASSPVITGLMDYGYTF. The CDR3 DNA reads TGTGCCAGCAGCCCAGTGATTACAGGGCTTATGGACTATGGCTACACCTTC.

The genes are TRBV11-2 and TRBJ1-1; 12 positions agree with TRBD1. V was pared by 1 base and J by 4 bases, with 7 bases of the junction left unmatched. CDR1 and CDR2 (germline): SGHAT, FQNNGV. CDR3 length: 17 amino acids. Here the CDR3 DNA reads TGTGCCAGCAGCTTAGCCCCGGGACAGGGGGCAGGCACTGAAGCTTTCTTT. This codes for CASSLAPGQGAGTEAFF.

This chain uses TRBV30 with TRBJ1-6, with unresolved D. The CDR3 runs to 13 residues. Between the trimmed V and J ends, which lost 0 bases and 6 bases, there was a span of 6 bases. From germline, CDR1 is GTSNPN and CDR2 SVGIG (reference sequence). The CDR3 sequence is CAWSVRSNSPLHF. CDR3 sequence (DNA): TGTGCCTGGAGTGTACGGTCTAATTCACCCCTCCACTTT.

This clone has only a few counts. The V gene is TRBV7-8, the J gene TRBJ1-3, with 10 bases identical to TRBD1. The CDR3 is 15 amino acids. The germline V gene encodes CDR1 SGHVS and CDR2 FQNEAQ. V shed 4 bases and J 4 bases; nucleotides not matched to a gene: 4. DNA of the CDR3: TGTGCCAGCAGCTCCGGGACAGGGGCAGGAAACACCATATATTTT. Protein sequence: CASSSGTGAGNTIYF.

V and J are TRBV6-5 and TRBJ1-2, with 10 bases aligning to TRBD1. The CDR3 consists of 13 residues. Trimming took 6 bases from V and 5 from J; bases not matched to a gene: 3. Germline values: CDR1 MNHEY, CDR2 SVGAGI. This CDR3 is CASRRDRGYGYTF. The DNA of the CDR3 is TGTGCCAGCAGGCGGGACAGGGGATATGGCTACACCTTC.

The J gene is TRBJ1-1, the V gene TRBV6-5, with D unresolved. CDR1 is MNHEY, CDR2 SVGAGI, per germline. With 5 bases removed from V and 4 bases from J, the gap between germline ends came to 11 bases. The CDR3 loop spans 13 amino acids. For the CDR3, the DNA is TGTGCCAGCAGTCCCCCGTCAGGCACTGAAGCTTTCTTT. It translates to CASSPPSGTEAFF.

This clone has a handful of counts. CDR3 sequence: CAWNRGGSYEQYV. The CDR3 region has the DNA TGTGCCTGGAACAGGGGGGGAAGCTACGAGCAGTACGTC. The chain couples TRBV30 to TRBJ2-7; D is perhaps TRBD1 (8 bases). Trimming shortened V by 4 bases and J by 3 bases, and 13 bases separated the two germline ends. CDR1 and CDR2 (germline): GTSNPN, SVGIG (reference sequence). CDR3 length: 13 residues.

This clone was found a few times. The rearrangement joins TRBV9 to TRBJ2-1; D not resolved. Per the germline V gene, CDR1 is SGDLS and CDR2 is YYNGEE. With 4 bases removed from V and 4 bases from J, the gap between germline ends came to 24 bases. The CDR3 totals 18 residues. CDR3 residues: CASSIGLGPTQTYNEQFF. In nucleotides, the CDR3 is TGTGCCAGCAGCATTGGATTGGGCCCTACACAAACATACAATGAGCAGTTCTTC.

The J gene is TRBJ2-3, the V gene TRBV9, with D hard to call. Germline CDR1 reads SGDLS; CDR2 reads YYNGEE. The germline V and J ends were trimmed by 0 bases and 5 bases, with 7 bases remaining between them. This CDR3 has 13 residues. The CDR3, as DNA: TGTGCCAGCAGCGTAGCTCGGGTAGATACGCAGTATTTT. Translating gives CASSVARVDTQYF.

This clone was counted between two and nine times. The CDR3 region is CASSRSGGRPTEAFF. The CDR3 DNA sequence: TGTGCCAGCAGTCGCTCTGGGGGGAGGCCGACTGAAGCTTTCTTT. V and J are TRBV6-5 and TRBJ1-1; possibly TRBD1 for D (5 bases). Deletions cut 5 bases from V and 5 bases from J, with 18 bases between. Germline values: CDR1 MNHEY, CDR2 SVGAGI. The CDR3 has 15 residues.

The V and J genes are TRBV2 and TRBJ1-2, with TRBD1 matching 8 bases. The CDR3 is 14 amino acids. Unmatched junction bases numbered 7, after V lost 6 bases and J lost 4 bases. Germline loops: CDR1 SNHLY, CDR2 FYNNEI. The CDR3 loop reads CASSPGGGGYGYTF. DNA for the CDR3: TGTGCCAGCAGCCCAGGGGGCGGTGGCTATGGCTACACCTTC.

The gene calls are TRBV24-1 and TRBJ2-3; 10 bases are a match to TRBD1. Trimming at V came to 4 bases and at J to 4 bases, leaving 7 bases not matched to a gene. Per the germline V gene, CDR1 is KGHDR and CDR2 is SFDVKD. The CDR3 extends over 16 amino acids. The CDR3 spells CATSDPDRGFADTQYF. CDR3 nucleotides: TGTGCCACCAGTGACCCGGACAGGGGGTTTGCAGATACGCAGTATTTT.